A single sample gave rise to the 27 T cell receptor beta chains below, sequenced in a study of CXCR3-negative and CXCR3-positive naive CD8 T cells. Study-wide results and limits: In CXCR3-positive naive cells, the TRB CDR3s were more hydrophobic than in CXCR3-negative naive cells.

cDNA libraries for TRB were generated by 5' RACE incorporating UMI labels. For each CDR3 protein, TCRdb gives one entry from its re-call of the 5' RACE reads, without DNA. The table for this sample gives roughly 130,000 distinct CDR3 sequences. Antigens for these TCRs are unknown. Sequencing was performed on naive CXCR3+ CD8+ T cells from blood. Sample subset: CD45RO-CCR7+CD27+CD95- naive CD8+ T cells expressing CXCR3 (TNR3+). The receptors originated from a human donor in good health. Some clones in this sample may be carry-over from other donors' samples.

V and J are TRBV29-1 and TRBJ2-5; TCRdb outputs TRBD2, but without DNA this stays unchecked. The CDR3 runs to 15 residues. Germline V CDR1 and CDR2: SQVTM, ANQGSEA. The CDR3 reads CSVDKLAGGRETQYF.

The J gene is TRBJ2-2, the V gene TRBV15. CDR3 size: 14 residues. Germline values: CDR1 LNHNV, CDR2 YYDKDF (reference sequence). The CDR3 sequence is CATSGTRGTGELFF.

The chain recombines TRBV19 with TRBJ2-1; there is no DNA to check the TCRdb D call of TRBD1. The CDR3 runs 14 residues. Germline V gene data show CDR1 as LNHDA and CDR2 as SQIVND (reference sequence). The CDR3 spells CASRPGRSTGEQFF.

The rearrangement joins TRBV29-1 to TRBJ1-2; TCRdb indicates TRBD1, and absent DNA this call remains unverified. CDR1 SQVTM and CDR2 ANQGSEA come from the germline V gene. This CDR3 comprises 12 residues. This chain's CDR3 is CSGLQEDYGYTF.

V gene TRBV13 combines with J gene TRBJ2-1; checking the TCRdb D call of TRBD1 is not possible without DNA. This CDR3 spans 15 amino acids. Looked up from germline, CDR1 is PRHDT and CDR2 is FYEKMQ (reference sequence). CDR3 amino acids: CASSANQGAGNEQFF.

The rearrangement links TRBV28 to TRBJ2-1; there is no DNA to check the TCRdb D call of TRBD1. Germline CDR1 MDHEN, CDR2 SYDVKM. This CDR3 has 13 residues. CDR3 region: CASRARGNNEQFF.

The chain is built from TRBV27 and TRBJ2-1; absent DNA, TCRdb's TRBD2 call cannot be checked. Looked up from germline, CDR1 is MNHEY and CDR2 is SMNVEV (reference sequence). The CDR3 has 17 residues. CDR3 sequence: CASRNLIAGPSYNEQFF.

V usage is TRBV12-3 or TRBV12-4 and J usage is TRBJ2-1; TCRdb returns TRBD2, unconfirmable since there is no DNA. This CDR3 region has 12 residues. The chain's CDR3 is CASSPEGLGQFF.

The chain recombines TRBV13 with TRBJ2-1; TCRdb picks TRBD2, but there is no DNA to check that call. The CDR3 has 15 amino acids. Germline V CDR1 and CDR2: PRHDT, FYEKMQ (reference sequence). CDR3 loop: CASSAPGGVLNEQFF.

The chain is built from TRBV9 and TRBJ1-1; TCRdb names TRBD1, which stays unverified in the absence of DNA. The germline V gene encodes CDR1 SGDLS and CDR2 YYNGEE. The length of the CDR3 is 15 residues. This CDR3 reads CASSVEGGPYTEAFF.

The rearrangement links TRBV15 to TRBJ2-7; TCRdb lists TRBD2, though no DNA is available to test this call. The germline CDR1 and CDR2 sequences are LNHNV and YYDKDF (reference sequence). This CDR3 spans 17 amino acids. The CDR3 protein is CATSRDWTSGRADEQYF.

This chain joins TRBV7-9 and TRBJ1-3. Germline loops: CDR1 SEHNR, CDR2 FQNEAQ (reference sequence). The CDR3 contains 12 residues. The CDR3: CASSPYGNTIYF. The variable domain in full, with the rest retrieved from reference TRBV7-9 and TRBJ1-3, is DTGVSQNPRHKITKRGQNVTFRCDPISEHNRLYWYRQTLGQGPEFLTYFQNEAQLEKSRLLSDRFSAERPKGSFSTLEIQRTEQGDSAMYLCASSPYGNTIYFGEGSWLTVV.

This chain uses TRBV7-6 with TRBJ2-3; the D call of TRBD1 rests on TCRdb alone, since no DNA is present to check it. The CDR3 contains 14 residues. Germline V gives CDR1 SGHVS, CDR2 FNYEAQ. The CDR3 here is CASSSRDTTDTQYF.

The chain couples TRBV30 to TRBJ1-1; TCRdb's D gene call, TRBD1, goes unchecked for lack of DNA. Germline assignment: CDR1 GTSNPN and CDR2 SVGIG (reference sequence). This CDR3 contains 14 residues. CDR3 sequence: CAWDPGTGSTEAFF.

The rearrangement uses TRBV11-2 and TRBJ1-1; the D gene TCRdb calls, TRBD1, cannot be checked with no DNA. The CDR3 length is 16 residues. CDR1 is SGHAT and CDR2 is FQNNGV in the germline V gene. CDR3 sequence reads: CASRAQGQGANTEAFF.

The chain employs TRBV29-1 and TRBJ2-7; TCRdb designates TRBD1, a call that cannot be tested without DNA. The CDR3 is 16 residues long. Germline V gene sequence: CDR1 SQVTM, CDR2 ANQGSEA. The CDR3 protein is CSVVFVLDRVEYEQYF.

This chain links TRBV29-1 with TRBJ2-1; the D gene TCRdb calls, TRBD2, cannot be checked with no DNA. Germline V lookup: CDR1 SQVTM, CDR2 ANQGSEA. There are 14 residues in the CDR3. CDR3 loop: CSAGGTSGDNEQFF.

CDR3 amino acids: CASLTRQGNRYEQYF. The chain recombines TRBV27 with TRBJ2-7; absent DNA, TCRdb's TRBD1 call cannot be checked. The CDR3 is 15 residues long. Germline CDR1 and CDR2: MNHEY and SMNVEV (reference sequence).

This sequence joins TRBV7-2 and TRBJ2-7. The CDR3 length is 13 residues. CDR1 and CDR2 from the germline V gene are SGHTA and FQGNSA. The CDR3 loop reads CASSLLGSYEQYF.

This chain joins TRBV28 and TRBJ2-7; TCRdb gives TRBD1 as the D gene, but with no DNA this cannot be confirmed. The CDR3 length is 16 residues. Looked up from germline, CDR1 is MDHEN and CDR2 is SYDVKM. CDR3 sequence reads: CASSPLLRDRSYEQYF.

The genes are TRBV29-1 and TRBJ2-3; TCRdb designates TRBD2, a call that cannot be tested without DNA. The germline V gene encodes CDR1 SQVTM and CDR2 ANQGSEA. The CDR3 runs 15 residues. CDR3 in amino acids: CSVEGDSTSTDTQYF.

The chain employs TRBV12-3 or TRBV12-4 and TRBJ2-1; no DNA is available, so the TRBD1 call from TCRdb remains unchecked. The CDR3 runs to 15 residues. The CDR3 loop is CASLAPGRSYNEQFF.

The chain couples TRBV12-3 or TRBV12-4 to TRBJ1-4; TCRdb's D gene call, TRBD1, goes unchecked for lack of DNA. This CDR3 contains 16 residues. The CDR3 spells CASSSTVWGGNEKLFF.

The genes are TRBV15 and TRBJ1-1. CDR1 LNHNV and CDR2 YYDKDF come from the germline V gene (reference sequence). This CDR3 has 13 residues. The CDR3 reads CATSREVNTEAFF.

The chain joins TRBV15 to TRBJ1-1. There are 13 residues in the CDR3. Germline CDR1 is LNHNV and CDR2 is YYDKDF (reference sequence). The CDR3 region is CATGRDVGTEAFF.

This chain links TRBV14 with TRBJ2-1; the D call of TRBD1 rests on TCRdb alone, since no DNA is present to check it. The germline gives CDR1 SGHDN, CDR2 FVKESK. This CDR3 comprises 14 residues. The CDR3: CASSQLDSYNEQFF.

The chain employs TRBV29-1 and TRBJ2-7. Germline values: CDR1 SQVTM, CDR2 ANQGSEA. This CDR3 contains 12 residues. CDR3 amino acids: CSVEDSSYEQYF.